Listed here are 14 T cell receptor beta chains from one sample, sequenced in a study of blood T cell repertoires in COVID-19. Method: immunoSEQ multiplex PCR; TCRdb's copy keeps in-frame clones and lacks some. The sample has about 140,000 clones; approximately 88% are singletons. The sample comprised peripheral blood. All receptors come from a man between 65 and 79 years old with acute or convalescent COVID-19.

J is TRBJ2-3 and V is TRBV6-5; 9 positions match TRBD1. The trim removed 6 bases at V and 5 bases at J, leaving 3 bases unmatched. In germline, CDR1 is MNHEY, CDR2 SVGAGI. The CDR3 extends over 13 amino acids. The CDR3 DNA sequence: TGTGCCAGCAGCCTGACAGGGGGAGATACGCAGTATTTT. Translation gives CASSLTGGDTQYF.

The chain links TRBV7-2 to TRBJ2-3, with 14 positions matching TRBD2. Losses at the gene ends were 5 bases for V and 6 bases for J; bases not matched to a gene: 7. Germline CDR1 reads SGHTA; CDR2 reads FQGNSA. The CDR3 extends over 16 amino acids. Here the CDR3 reads CASSRSRLAGGDTQYF. CDR3 DNA: TGTGCCAGCAGCAGATCCCGACTAGCGGGAGGGGATACGCAGTATTTT. Together with reference TRBV7-2 and TRBJ2-3, the CDR3 gives the full variable domain: GAGVSQSPSNKVTEKGKDVELRCDPISGHTALYWYRQSLGQGLEFLIYFQGNSAPDKSGLPSDRFSAERTGGSVSTLTIQRTQQEDSAVYLCASSRSRLAGGDTQYFGPGTRLTVL.

This chain uses TRBV11-2 with TRBJ1-2; 8 bases are a match to TRBD1. Germline values: CDR1 SGHAT, CDR2 FQNNGV. This CDR3 comprises 14 residues. V dropped 2 bases and J dropped 7; count of bases not matched to a gene: 6. The CDR3 loop reads CASSLHSQGAGYTF. In DNA, the CDR3 is TGTGCCAGCAGCTTACACTCGCAGGGGGCTGGCTACACCTTC.

This chain joins TRBV5-1 and TRBJ2-3, with a weak D call TRBD1 (6 bases). Trimming removed 0 bases from V and 2 bases from J, with 13 bases in between. Per germline, CDR1 SGHRS and CDR2 YFSETQ. This CDR3 comprises 16 residues. CDR3: CASSLAGTGNTDTQYF. CDR3 nucleotide sequence: TGCGCCAGCAGCTTGGCCGGTACAGGGAACACAGATACGCAGTATTTT.

V gene TRBV27 combines with J gene TRBJ2-3; the match to TRBD2 covers 9 bases. Germline V gene data show CDR1 as MNHEY and CDR2 as SMNVEV (reference sequence). CDR3 length equals 16 residues. The V gene end was trimmed by 2 bases and the J gene end by 5 bases; junction bases not matched to a gene: 8. The CDR3 DNA reads as TGTGCCAGCAGTTTAAAGGCGGGGGGGCGGGGAGATACGCAGTATTTT. Amino acids: CASSLKAGGRGDTQYF.

The gene calls are TRBV2 and TRBJ1-2; D unclear. V was pared by 3 bases and J by 4 bases, with 15 bases between. CDR1 and CDR2 (germline): SNHLY, FYNNEI. This CDR3 has 15 amino acids. CDR3 sequence: CASSDFEWASYGYTF. The CDR3 bases are TGTGCCAGCAGTGACTTTGAGTGGGCGAGCTATGGCTACACCTTC.

This clone has a single count. CDR3 region: CAISKDTLNQPQHF. Here the CDR3 DNA reads TGTGCCATCAGTAAGGACACCTTAAATCAGCCCCAGCATTTT. This chain uses TRBV10-3 with TRBJ1-5; TRBD1 is a possible D gene (5 bases). The CDR3 has 14 residues. Trimming removed 5 bases from V and 4 bases from J, with 12 bases in between. The V gene's germline CDR1 is ENHRY and CDR2 SYGVKD.

CDR3: CASSYSGGRDGYTF. In DNA form, the CDR3 reads TGTGCCAGCAGTTACTCTGGGGGGAGGGATGGCTACACCTTC. The rearrangement uses TRBV6-6 and TRBJ1-2; the D gene is possibly TRBD1 (5 bases). This CDR3 has 14 amino acids. Germline lookup yields CDR1 MNHNY and CDR2 SVGAGI (reference sequence). V lost 0 bases and J lost 6, with 11 bases in between.

V and J are TRBV5-1 and TRBJ2-5; TRBD2 is a possible D gene (6 bases). V was cut by 7 bases and J by 5 bases, with 18 bases left in between. The CDR3 runs to 14 residues. Per the germline V gene, CDR1 is SGHRS and CDR2 is YFSETQ. CDR3 bases: TGCGCCAGCGGATTCCAGGGAGGTCCTGAGACCCAGTACTTC. Its translation is CASGFQGGPETQYF. Filled out from reference TRBV5-1 and TRBJ2-5, the complete variable domain reads KAGVTQTPRYLIKTRGQQVTLSCSPISGHRSVSWYQQTPGQGLQFLFEYFSETQRNKGNFPGRFSGRQFSNSRSEMNVSTLELGDSALYLCASGFQGGPETQYFGPGTRLLVL.

The V gene is TRBV5-1, the J gene TRBJ2-3, with 15 bases that match TRBD2. CDR3 length equals 17 residues. J gave up 6 bases and V 1 base, and 6 bases lay outside the gene matches. CDR1 is SGHRS, CDR2 YFSETQ, per germline. CDR3 amino acids: CASSLTPGLAGGDTQYF. CDR3 nucleotides: TGCGCCAGCAGCTTGACCCCGGGACTAGCGGGGGGCGATACGCAGTATTTT.

The genes are TRBV2 and TRBJ1-4; unclear D gene. From germline, CDR1 is SNHLY and CDR2 FYNNEI. The CDR3 is made up of 14 amino acids. V gave up 6 bases and J gave up 0 bases, with 8 bases separating them. The CDR3 loop is CASREFTTNEKLFF. CDR3 sequence (DNA): TGTGCCAGCAGGGAATTTACAACTAATGAAAAACTGTTTTTT.

The chain is built from TRBV28 and TRBJ1-6, with unresolved D. CDR3 length equals 16 residues. Looked up from germline, CDR1 is MDHEN and CDR2 is SYDVKM. V dropped 2 bases and J dropped 7 bases, with 15 bases sitting between them. The CDR3, as DNA: TGTGCCAGCAGTTTACTTCCGGCACCGGAGAATTCACCCCTCCACTTT. Residues: CASSLLPAPENSPLHF. Full variable domain (remainder filled in from reference TRBV28 and TRBJ1-6): DVKVTQSSRYLVKRTGEKVFLECVQDMDHENMFWYRQDPGLGLRLIYFSYDVKMKEKGDIPEGYSVSREKKERFSLILESASTNQTSMYLCASSLLPAPENSPLHFGNGTRLTVT.

The gene calls are TRBV7-9 and TRBJ1-5, with D possibly matching TRBD1 (5 bases). The CDR3 sequence is 19 residues long. Trimming shortened V by 1 base and J by 5 bases, and 24 bases separated the two germline ends. Germline-derived CDR1 and CDR2 are SEHNR and FQNEAQ (reference sequence). The CDR3: CASSLGPRWTARDYQPQHF. Here the CDR3 DNA reads TGTGCCAGCAGCTTAGGACCCAGGTGGACGGCGAGGGACTATCAGCCCCAGCATTTT.

The chain carries TRBV27 and TRBJ2-7; 7 nucleotides align to TRBD1. The CDR3 covers 16 residues. V shed 0 bases, J shed 3 bases, and the junction held 8 bases outside the gene matches. Germline V gives CDR1 MNHEY, CDR2 SMNVEV (reference sequence). The CDR3 spells CASSLSGQGEIYEQYF. The CDR3 DNA follows: TGTGCCAGCAGTTTATCCGGGCAGGGGGAAATCTACGAGCAGTACTTC.